This T cell receptor (beta chain) comes out of a study of brain metastases from non-small cell lung cancer. The germline CDR1 and CDR2 sequences are GTSNPN and SVGIG (reference sequence). The CDR3 is 16 residues long. After removal of 4 bases from V and 2 bases from J, the junction contained 10 bases not matched to a gene. Using immunoSEQ multiplex PCR, the repertoire was profiled, and TCRdb retains in-frame clones only, with some absent. The sample includes 630 or so clones, about 88% seen only once; the top ten take about 8%. The sequence derives from a donor at least 40 years old with non-small cell lung cancer. The chain has TRBV30 and TRBJ1-1, with TRBD1 matching over 10 bases. Sequenced input: tumor-adjacent normal tissue. The CDR3 DNA reads TGTGCCTGGATGGGAGCCCGGGACAGGGGCAACACTGAAGCTTTCTTT. This gives the protein CAWMGARDRGNTEAFF.